Below, 20 T cell receptor beta chains from the same sample are listed, as sequenced in a study of identical twins. MiXCR, run by TCRdb on the 5' RACE reads, gives a single entry per CDR3 protein. The top ten clones hold around 1.9% of a sample with hundreds of thousands of distinct CDR3 sequences, approximately 6.1% of them seen once. Sequenced sample: naive T cells sorted from blood. These receptors were obtained from a young man in good health.

This clonotype was detected ten times or more. Compared with germline, one end of the junction differs, possibly owing to a read error. The chain couples TRBV24-1 to TRBJ2-7, with a weak D call TRBD1 (6 bases). The CDR3 is made up of 12 amino acids. Germline CDR1 reads KGHDR; CDR2 reads SFDVKD. The DNA of the CDR3 is TGTGCCACCAGTGAGAACAACAGGGAACTGTTCTTC. The encoded protein is CATSENNRELFF.

This clonotype has a handful of counts. The V gene is TRBV18, the J gene TRBJ2-2, with TRBD1 matching 7 bases. CDR3 length: 17 residues. With V trimmed by 3 bases and J by 1 base, 8 bases remained unmatched. CDR1 and CDR2 from the germline V gene are KGHSH and LQKENI. CDR3 residues: CASSPLVRGKNTGELFF. The CDR3 bases are TGTGCCAGCTCACCCCTCGTCAGGGGGAAGAACACCGGGGAGCTGTTTTTT.

The genes are TRBV6-1 and TRBJ1-5, with a possible D match to TRBD1 (5 bases). The CDR3 has 13 amino acids. Germline assignment: CDR1 MNHNS and CDR2 SASEGT. V was clipped by 10 bases and J by 5 bases, with 15 bases between them. The CDR3 nucleotides are TGTGCCACCCGGGCGGGGGTTGATCAGCCCCAGCATTTT. As protein: CATRAGVDQPQHF.

This clonotype was observed a handful of times. This chain links TRBV7-9 with TRBJ2-1; D gene unclear. The CDR3 extends over 17 amino acids. V lost 2 bases and J 3 bases, leaving 17 bases between the germline ends. CDR1 and CDR2 (germline): SEHNR, FQNEAQ (reference sequence). The CDR3 bases are TGTGCCAGCAGCTTAACGTCATACCGAACCCTCTACAATGAGCAGTTCTTC. It specifies CASSLTSYRTLYNEQFF.

This clonotype was seen repeatedly, ten times or more. The chain employs TRBV4-1 and TRBJ2-2, with D unclear. CDR1 is MGHRA and CDR2 is YSYEKL in the germline V gene. CDR3 length: 16 amino acids. Trimming cost V 3 bases and J 9 bases, with 20 bases left between them. This CDR3 reads CASSQLFFADTRELFF. DNA for the CDR3: TGCGCCAGCAGCCAGTTGTTCTTCGCTGACACGAGGGAGCTGTTTTTT.

This clonotype was counted between two and nine times. The chain joins TRBV7-8 to TRBJ2-2; weak D call: TRBD1 (5 bases). The CDR3 has 15 residues. Trimming took off 5 bases at V and 7 bases at J, with 17 bases between the two ends. Germline CDR1 and CDR2: SGHVS and FQNEAQ. The CDR3 region is CASSPGLSWGGELFF. Written as DNA, the CDR3 is TGTGCCAGCAGCCCAGGGTTATCCTGGGGCGGGGAGCTGTTTTTT. The variable domain in full, with the rest retrieved from reference TRBV7-8 and TRBJ2-2, is GAGVSQSPRYKVAKRGQDVALRCDPISGHVSLFWYQQALGQGPEFLTYFQNEAQLDKSGLPSDRFFAERPEGSVSTLKIQRTQQEDSAVYLCASSPGLSWGGELFFGEGSRLTVL.

In DNA, the CDR3 is TGTGCCAGCAGTGGGGGCTCCTACGAGCAGTACGTC. It translates to CASSGGSYEQYV. V usage is TRBV27 and J usage is TRBJ2-7, with D perhaps matching TRBD1 or TRBD2 (5 bases each). V was trimmed by 5 bases and J by 0 bases, leaving 5 bases between them. The CDR3 is made up of 12 amino acids. From germline, CDR1 is MNHEY and CDR2 SMNVEV (reference sequence).

In this sample, this clonotype turned up a few times. The chain joins TRBV5-1 to TRBJ1-2, with a possible D match to TRBD1 (6 bases). CDR1 and CDR2 from the germline V gene are SGHRS and YFSETQ. The V gene lost 4 bases and the J gene lost 2 bases, with 9 bases spanning the gap. The CDR3 is 13 residues long. The CDR3 coding sequence is TGCGCCAGCAGCACGGACAGAAACTATGGCTACACCTTC. Protein sequence: CASSTDRNYGYTF.

This clonotype has a count of ten or more. V gene TRBV12-3 or TRBV12-4 combines with J gene TRBJ2-3, with TRBD2 identical over 9 bases. This CDR3 is built from 17 residues. The V segment lost 4 bases and the J segment 0 bases; nucleotides outside the gene matches: 8. The DNA of the CDR3 is TGTGCCAGCAGTTGGGGAAGACTAGCGGCAAGCACAGATACGCAGTATTTT. Translation gives CASSWGRLAASTDTQYF.

As regards this clonotype: The conserved final phenylalanine or tryptophan is absent from the CDR3, which likely points to a read error. This chain uses TRBV12-3 or TRBV12-4 with TRBJ2-1; D may correspond to TRBD1 or TRBD2 (5 bases each). CDR3 length: 16 residues. V lost 1 base to trimming and J lost 4 bases, with 14 bases between them. Here the CDR3 reads CASSLGQRAVYNEQFL. The CDR3 DNA reads TGTGCCAGCAGTTTAGGACAGAGGGCCGTATACAATGAGCAGTTCCTC.

This clonotype was detected many times. The V gene is TRBV10-3, the J gene TRBJ2-7, with D hard to call. Between the trimmed V and J ends, which lost 3 bases and 11 bases, there was a span of 14 bases. The CDR3 spans 12 residues. From germline, CDR1 is ENHRY and CDR2 SYGVKD. In DNA form, the CDR3 reads TGTGCCATCAGTGAAGAGGCCCCAGCGAAGTACTTC. This translates into CAISEEAPAKYF.

This clonotype has ten or more counts. V usage is TRBV6-5 and J usage is TRBJ1-5; 7 positions match TRBD1. Germline CDR1 is MNHEY and CDR2 is SVGAGI. CDR3 length: 15 amino acids. V dropped 4 bases and J dropped 2; count of bases not matched to a gene: 5. The CDR3 protein is CASSSGTEGNQPQHF. The CDR3 nucleotides read TGTGCCAGCAGTTCCGGGACAGAGGGCAATCAGCCCCAGCATTTT.

The chain has TRBV20-1 and TRBJ2-5; D remains unclear. Germline V CDR1 and CDR2: DFQATT, SNEGSKA (reference sequence). The CDR3 runs to 12 residues. Trimming left V 0 bases short and J 5 bases short, with 7 bases between. This CDR3 is CSARDFRETQYF. The CDR3 nucleotides read TGCAGTGCTAGAGATTTCCGGGAGACCCAGTACTTC.

This clonotype was seen at least ten times. The V call is TRBV20-1, the J call TRBJ1-5, with D possibly matching TRBD1 (5 bases). Trimming left V 5 bases short and J 1 base short, with 12 bases between. CDR1 is DFQATT, CDR2 SNEGSKA, per germline (reference sequence). The CDR3 has 14 amino acids. In nucleotides, the CDR3 is TGCAGTGCTGCAGGGCAAGCCAGCAATCAGCCCCAGCATTTT. Translation gives CSAAGQASNQPQHF.

This clonotype was detected many times. The chain recombines TRBV12-3 or TRBV12-4 with TRBJ1-1; 7 nucleotides align to TRBD1. The V segment lost 4 bases and the J segment 1 base; nucleotides outside the gene matches: 6. The CDR3 totals 15 residues. CDR3 bases: TGTGCCAGCAGTTGGGCAGGGGGAACGAACACTGAAGCTTTCTTT. Its translation: CASSWAGGTNTEAFF.

This clonotype was seen only a few times. The chain couples TRBV21-1 to TRBJ2-7; the table's D call TRBD1 went unverified against the DNA. TRBV21-1 is reported as a pseudogene. The CDR3 runs to 15 residues. The CDR3 loop reads CASRGGRGPSYEQYV. CDR3 in DNA: TGTGCCAGCAGGGGGGGCAGAGGACCCTCCTACGAGCAGTACGTC.

This clonotype has a count of ten or more. The gene calls are TRBV20-1 and TRBJ2-1; weak D call: TRBD2 (6 bases). The CDR3 is 16 amino acids. V shed 3 bases and J shed 4 bases, with 19 bases lying between them. Germline CDR1 DFQATT, CDR2 SNEGSKA (reference sequence). In DNA form, the CDR3 reads TGCAGTGCTAGCCCCGGGAGTCGCGGGACGTACAATGAGCAGTTCTTC. Protein sequence: CSASPGSRGTYNEQFF.

In this sample, this clonotype turned up a few times. The rearrangement joins TRBV9 to TRBJ2-7; D is uncertain. The CDR3 has 17 amino acids. In germline, CDR1 is SGDLS, CDR2 YYNGEE. With 0 bases removed from V and 2 bases from J, the gap between germline ends came to 18 bases. The DNA for the CDR3 is TGTGCCAGCAGCGTAGGCGACGTCAGAGTAGGAGCCTACGAGCAGTACTTC. Amino acid sequence: CASSVGDVRVGAYEQYF.

This clonotype was seen repeatedly, ten times or more. This chain uses TRBV9 with TRBJ2-3; D is undetermined. Germline V lookup: CDR1 SGDLS, CDR2 YYNGEE. There are 14 residues in the CDR3. Deletions cut 0 bases from V and 1 base from J, with 6 bases between. The chain's CDR3 is CASSVGTGTDTQYF. DNA of the CDR3: TGTGCCAGCAGCGTAGGGACCGGCACAGATACGCAGTATTTT.

This clonotype was detected many times. The J gene is TRBJ2-3, the V gene TRBV20-1, with D uncertain. CDR1 and CDR2 (germline): DFQATT, SNEGSKA (reference sequence). This CDR3 has 12 residues. With 6 bases removed from V and 4 bases from J, the gap between germline ends came to 11 bases. CDR3 bases: TGCAGTGCAGCCTCTGGGGCAGATACGCAGTATTTT. Its translation is CSAASGADTQYF.